The clone carrying this T cell receptor beta chain has only a few counts. Its specificity is unknown. Second-dose groups at about 4 or about 12 weeks were pooled. This entry is derived from a study of T cell responses to AZD1222 COVID-19 vaccine. The table came from immunoSEQ multiplex PCR; TCRdb's copy has only in-frame clones and leaves some out. The sample shows over 130,000 clones, roughly nine tenths of them seen only once. General observations from the study: Nearly half of spike-specific TCRs reportedly target unmutated variant regions. Donors, mostly white British, included more females; clonal diversity was possibly underestimated.

The clonotype originates from an adult who received the AZD1222 COVID-19 vaccine. The sequencing here drew on peripheral blood, taken 28 days after the second AZD1222 dose.

Here the CDR3 DNA reads TGTGCCAGCGGATGGGGGCTGGCTAATGAAAAACTGTTTTTT. Translation: CASGWGLANEKLFF. V usage is TRBV6-4 and J usage is TRBJ1-4; D is possibly TRBD1 (6 bases). The CDR3 spans 14 residues. Germline V gives CDR1 MRHNA, CDR2 SNTAGT. Trimming cost V 8 bases and J 3 bases, with 13 bases left between them.